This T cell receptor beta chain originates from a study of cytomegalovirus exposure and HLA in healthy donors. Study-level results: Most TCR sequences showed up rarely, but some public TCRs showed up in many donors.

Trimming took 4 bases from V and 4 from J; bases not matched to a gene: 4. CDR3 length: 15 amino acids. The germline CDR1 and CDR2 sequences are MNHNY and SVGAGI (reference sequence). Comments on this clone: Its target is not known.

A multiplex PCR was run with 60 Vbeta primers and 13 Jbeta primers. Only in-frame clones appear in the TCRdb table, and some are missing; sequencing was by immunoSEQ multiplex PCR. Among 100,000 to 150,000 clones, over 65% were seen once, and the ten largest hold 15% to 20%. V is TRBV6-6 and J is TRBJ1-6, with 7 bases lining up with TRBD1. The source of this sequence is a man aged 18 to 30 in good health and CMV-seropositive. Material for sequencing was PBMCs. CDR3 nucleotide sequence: TGTGCCAGCAGTTTCCGGGACAGTTATAATTCACCCCTCCACTTT. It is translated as CASSFRDSYNSPLHF.